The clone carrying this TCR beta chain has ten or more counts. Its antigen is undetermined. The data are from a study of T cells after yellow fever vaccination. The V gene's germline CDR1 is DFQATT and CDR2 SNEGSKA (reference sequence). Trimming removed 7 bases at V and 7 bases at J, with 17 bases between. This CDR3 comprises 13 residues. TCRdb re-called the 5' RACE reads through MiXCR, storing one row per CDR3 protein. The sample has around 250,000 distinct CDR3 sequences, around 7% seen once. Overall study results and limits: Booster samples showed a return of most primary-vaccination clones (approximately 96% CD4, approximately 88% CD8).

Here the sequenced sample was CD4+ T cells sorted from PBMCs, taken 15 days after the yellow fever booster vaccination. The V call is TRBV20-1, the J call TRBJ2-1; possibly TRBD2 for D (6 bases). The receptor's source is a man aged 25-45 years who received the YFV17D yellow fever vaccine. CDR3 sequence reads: CSVRNQGGNEQFF. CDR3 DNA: TGCAGTGTTCGTAACCAGGGAGGAAATGAGCAGTTCTTC.